The clone carrying this T cell receptor (beta chain) was recorded many times. The antigen is unknown. Naive CD8 T cell sorting was performed on the CD8+CD4-CCR7+CD45RA+ phenotype. The data originate from a study of molecular identifiers for immune sequencing clone quantification. Study details: Four of five RNA aliquots from around 18,000 or 91,000 naive CD8 T cells were sequenced. Overall study results and limits: Barcode sharing among identical TCR molecules could make large clones appear smaller. Effector cells kept over 99% of their molecules in clones above 20 RNA copies, while naive cells kept under 1% there.

CDR3 length: 14 residues. Trimming pared 5 bases from V and 0 bases from J, leaving 10 bases between. The germline CDR1 and CDR2 sequences are MNHEY and SVGAGI. TCRdb re-analysed the PCR reads in MiXCR, keeping a single row per CDR3 protein. Here the sample spans about 320,000 distinct CDR3 sequences, 20% to 25% being singletons. V usage is TRBV6-5 and J usage is TRBJ1-1, with a possible D match to TRBD1 (6 bases). Sequenced sample: naive CD8+ T cells from blood, with Jurkat cell RNA spiked in. Subset defined: FACS-sorted CD8+CD4-CCR7+CD45RA+ naive T cells. The sequence came from a human donor in good health. Some libraries in this study had Jurkat cell RNA spiked in. Written as DNA, the CDR3 is TGTGCCAGCAGTGCCGGACAGATGAACACTGAAGCTTTCTTT. Its translation: CASSAGQMNTEAFF.